This T cell receptor beta chain comes out of a study of cytomegalovirus exposure and HLA in healthy donors (dated by TCRdb to between 2016 and 2019). Looking at the study overall: According to an earlier analysis of 587 of the donors, some 180 million T cells yielded over 90 million unique TCR beta sequences and about 300 Gb of sequence data. An early release that covered about 600 HLA-typed donors contained about 300 gigabases of sequencing data and tens of millions of unique TCR sequences. Of the approximately 400 genotyped donors, 65% to 90% were placed in the genetic ancestry cluster associated with self-reported Caucasian donors. The study was designed to test whether signatures of past pathogen exposure could be identified by cataloging public T cell receptors. The study used immunosequencing to profile the T cell repertoires of about 670 subjects and linked those repertoires to cytomegalovirus serostatus. Besides the first cohort of roughly 640 subjects, a separate validation cohort made up of some 110 different subjects was used. To predict cytomegalovirus infection status, the study combined high-throughput TCR immunosequencing, statistical association of individual TCRs with disease status, and machine learning. In a later analysis, previously published TCR beta repertoires from about 640 donors were re-analyzed and high-resolution HLA genotyping was added so that TCR occurrence patterns could be studied. Rather than drawing on any new phenotypic data, the later analysis identified candidate immune exposures from TCR beta sequences and the way those sequences occurred across donors. In an earlier analysis of 587 of the donors, high-throughput TCR beta sequencing was used to judge whether each TCR beta V gene segment behaved as functional or pseudogenic. Donor age, sex, ethnicity and CMV serostatus were compiled together with the repertoire data. A later genetic analysis used genome-wide SNP genotypes for about 65% of the 666 donors, treating that subset as a discovery cohort. All discovery cohort repertoires had been generated using a single sequencing platform. Class I and class II HLA loci were covered by the typing at four-digit resolution. Typing coverage varied by locus: roughly 629-630 donors for A, B, C, DRB1 and DQB1; 500 to 550 for DQA1; 606 for DPA1; about 450 for DPB1. Several DR-DQ haplotypes were handled as single units for association and clustering because linkage in the cohort was strong. On average, 235,054 unique TCR beta nucleotide sequences were sequenced per donor among fewer than 500 genotyped donors of the cohort, with roughly a sixth of those sequences being non-productive.

The cohort consisted of hundreds of healthy bone marrow donors. All cohort members were sampled while nominally healthy, although unrecorded immune exposures were likely present. The donor tested CMV seropositive and was one of the 289 seropositive cohort members. A peripheral blood sample was provided by each donor, and peripheral blood mononuclear cells were used for TCR beta sequencing. The Qiagen DNeasy Blood Extraction Kit was used to extract genomic DNA from the blood cell samples. Note on this clone: There is no known antigen for this receptor. Base qualities are not recorded, but no much larger clone differs from it by a single base. Other DNA sequences within the sample encode an identical CDR3.

V trim: 5 bases; J trim: 2 bases; unmatched bases: 5. Reading the germline V gene gives CDR1 SGHTA and CDR2 FQGNSA. From the cysteine through the phenylalanine, the CDR3 covers 14 amino acids. Only the CDR3 DNA is retained, 42 bases long and in frame from the first base. Paper-wide results and their limitations: In a later analysis, HLA-associated TCR beta chains were found to be more clonally expanded and to have lower generation probabilities than equally common non-associated chains. It was suggested by the authors that the approach could potentially be generalized to other disease states and immunological phenotypes. A later genetic analysis associated a missense DCLRE1C variant with V-gene and J-gene trimming of TCR beta chains, and an independent cohort replicated the association. In both the original and validation cohorts, the classifier was reported to diagnose cytomegalovirus status with high specificity and sensitivity. Linkage disequilibrium might explain the correlated functional status among segregating V segments, but an unknown experimental factor could not be excluded. A further reported finding was that TCR beta sequences accurately predicted the HLA-A and HLA-B alleles for most subjects in the first cohort. Several of the top co-occurrence clusters appeared to be linked to parvovirus B19, influenza, CMV and Epstein-Barr virus, according to a later analysis. A few of the identified cytomegalovirus-associated TCR beta chains were confirmed in vitro to be specific for cytomegalovirus antigens. Because the 87-base-pair reads could not distinguish some IMGT-functional V segments, including TRBV6-2 and TRBV6-3, those segments were excluded. Most CMV-associated TCR beta chains appeared to be HLA-restricted in a later analysis, and the HLA associations seemed to be driven largely by CMV exposure. Roughly uniform sequencing depth across donors was assumed in presence/absence analyses, although this assumption may not hold. Because counts were too low, seventeen rarely observed V segments, including chromosome 9 orphons, were excluded from the earlier analysis of 587 of the donors. Immune exposure information for the cohort was limited to CMV serostatus. In a later analysis, around 17,000 TCR beta sequences were associated with specific HLA alleles at a false discovery rate of 0.05. A group of highly shared sequence variants was considered likely to be a technical artifact of the sequencing pipeline. The study listed 164 TCR beta chains as associated with cytomegalovirus. Because some donors lacked HLA typing at each locus, the association tests relied only on the typed subset. Most TCR sequences were observed very rarely across donors, whereas some public TCRs were present in many individuals. In an earlier analysis of about 600 of the donors, most TCR beta V segments appeared in productive rearrangements about 87% or about 30% of the time, broadly matching IMGT annotations. The cohort was sequenced for TCR beta chains only, and without alpha or paired-chain data the features that could be detected were limited. When HLA alleles, especially DR and DQ, strongly co-occurred, attributing TCR associations to individual alleles was difficult. According to a later genetic analysis, donors in an Asian-associated ancestry cluster had fewer N-insertions in productive TCRs than the roughly 670-donor mean. According to a later analysis, TCR association rates differed among HLA loci, with DRB1 alleles showing the most associated TCRs and HLA-C alleles showing the fewest.

Library preparation employed the immunoSEQ multiplex PCR assay. A mixture of 60 forward primers for TCR Vbeta segments and 13 reverse primers for TCR Jbeta segments was used in the multiplex PCR. The CDR3 region of rearranged TCR beta genes was amplified from genomic DNA with a multiplex PCR assay. On the Illumina HiSeq System, the amplified TCR beta libraries were sequenced as 87-base-pair reads. Concerning the study's data processing: A later analysis tallied roughly 80 million unique TCR beta chains across the 640 or so repertoires, and some 12 million of those chains were shared by two or more donors. To remove PCR and sequencing errors, raw reads were error-corrected and collapsed into unique sequences using a nearest-neighbor algorithm that merged closely related sequences. V, D and J gene segments were assigned by aligning CDR3 sequences to IMGT reference sequences. Each retained sequence needed at least a six-nucleotide match to both a V gene segment and a J gene segment. A rearrangement counted as productive if the CDR3 had no stop codons and remained in frame with V and J, and every other rearrangement counted as non-productive. CDR3 was defined according to IMGT convention as the region running from the second conserved V-encoded cysteine to the conserved J-encoded phenylalanine. The earlier analysis of 500 to 750 of the donors excluded any sequence lacking an unambiguous match to a single V gene segment. An earlier analysis of 500 to 600 of the donors classified V segments as functional when productive rearrangements were above 56.7% and as segregating when the standard deviation between donors was above 5%. To diagnose cytomegalovirus status from the catalog of TCR beta chain sequences, a statistical classification framework was built. In a later analysis, V and J genes were assigned by comparing TCR nucleotide sequences against IMGT/GENE-DB human TR gene sequences. A later analysis assigned CDR3 sequences and most-parsimonious VDJ recombination scenarios with the TCRdist pipeline. In a later analysis, each TCR beta chain was defined by its CDR3 amino acid sequence together with its V-gene family, and reads lacking a unique V-gene family were excluded. As a way to deal with suspected cross-contamination and a sequencing artifact, a later analysis dropped over 550 nucleotide sequences that were highly shared and had low generation probability. In a later analysis, a clonal expansion index for each public chain was calculated from normalized within-repertoire ranks of inferred template counts. In a later analysis, generation probabilities were computed with a VDJ recombination model fitted to out-of-frame rearrangements, and the resulting probabilities were checked against IGoR. A later analysis scored TCR-TCR, TCR-HLA and TCR-CMV co-occurrence with hypergeometric tests, applying a repertoire-size bias correction to TCR pairs. False discovery rates were estimated in a later analysis by permuting HLA or CMV assignments 20 times. In a later analysis, co-occurring TCRs were grouped using DBSCAN, with TCRdist sequence similarity added in when clustering inside HLA-allele-positive subsets. For co-occurrence clustering, repertoires with fewer than 30,000 or more than 120,000 public chains were excluded, along with five or six repertoires with anomalous nucleotide sharing. The immuneACCESS repertoire file appears here via TCRdb, limited to in-frame rearrangements. These files lack a portion of the clones; in checked studies, under half of the deficit traces to unresolved V genes, and the cause of the others is not known. That table furnishes V, J and clone size, whereas the DNA furnished D and trimming. The sample table holds 95,000 to 150,000 clones, of which around 85% were seen once. Under 4.5% of the sample lies in the top ten.

The sample consisted of PBMCs. The origin of this receptor is a man aged 18 to 30 in good health and CMV-seropositive. This receptor chain uses TRBV7-2 and TRBJ2-5; 7 bases in the middle match TRBD2. The nucleotide sequence is TGTGCCAGCAGCCCTAGCGGACGGCAAGAGACCCAGTACTTC. This codes for CASSPSGRQETQYF.